This T cell receptor (beta chain) stems from a study of T cell responses to AZD1222 COVID-19 vaccine. Turning to this clone: Its cognate antigen is unknown. The germline gene is not matched at one end of the junction; a read error may be the cause.

Whole-study findings and limits: Baseline seropositives among AZD1222 recipients totaled only five or six. Spike regions recognized by vaccine-associated CD4 TCRs spanned the protein, led by 160-218 and 743-854.

The method was immunoSEQ multiplex PCR; TCRdb's version includes in-frame clones alone and lacks a portion of them. Among tens of thousands of clones listed, roughly 88% were seen once. Sequencing used peripheral blood, obtained 28 days after the second AZD1222 dose. The sequence was collected from an adult who received the AZD1222 COVID-19 vaccine.

CDR3: CASSQLRDGQRDF. CDR3 nucleotides: TGTGCCAGCAGCCAACTAAGGGACGGCCAGAGGGACTTC. The rearrangement joins TRBV3-1 (or the pseudogene TRBV3-2) to TRBJ2-5; either TRBD1 or TRBD2 may fit D (5 bases each). The CDR3 has 13 amino acids. CDR1 and CDR2 from the germline V gene are LGHDT and YNNKEL (reference sequence).